One T cell receptor beta chain is described in this entry. Original data processing: Amplification from reference gene primers served as the basis for estimated nucleated cell counts. The protocol was immunoSEQ multiplex PCR, while the TCRdb copy is restricted to in-frame clones and leaves out a portion. Clone size and V and J calls were adopted from that table, with D and trimming inferred from the DNA. The table lists roughly 68,000 clones, roughly 71% of them singletons, with 14% to 15% in the top ten. Recruited during active infection, patients (from Seattle) were subsequently followed longitudinally. The sample belongs to a study of blood T cell repertoires in COVID-19. Whole-study context: Specimens from acute and convalescent COVID-19 originated in the United States, Italy and Spain. PBMCs, B-cell-depleted T cells, or T cells provided the cDNA or gDNA that made up the material.

Material for sequencing was peripheral blood. This TCR was recovered from a man in his fifties or sixties with COVID-19, enrolled during active disease.

The CDR3 spells CASSVSPGGGNNEQFF. The CDR3 DNA sequence: TGTGCCAGCAGCGTTTCCCCGGGGGGGGGCAACAATGAGCAGTTCTTC. The V and J genes are TRBV9 and TRBJ2-1; 8 bases are shared with TRBD2. Per the germline V gene, CDR1 is SGDLS and CDR2 is YYNGEE. The CDR3 sequence is 16 residues long. V trimming: 2 bases; J trimming: 5 bases; junction bases outside the gene matches: 9.